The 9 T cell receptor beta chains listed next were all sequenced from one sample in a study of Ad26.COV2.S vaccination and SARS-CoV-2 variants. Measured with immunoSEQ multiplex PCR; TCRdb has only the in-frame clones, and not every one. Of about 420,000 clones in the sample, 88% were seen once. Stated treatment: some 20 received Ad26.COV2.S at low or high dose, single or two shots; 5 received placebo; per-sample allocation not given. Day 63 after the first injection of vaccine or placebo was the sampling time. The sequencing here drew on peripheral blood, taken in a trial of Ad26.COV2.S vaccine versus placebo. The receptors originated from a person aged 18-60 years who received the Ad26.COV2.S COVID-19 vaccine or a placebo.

DNA for the CDR3: TGTGCCAGAAGCTCGGCAGGGGGCGAGGTTCAGCCCCAGCATTTT. It specifies CARSSAGGEVQPQHF. The chain carries TRBV5-3 and TRBJ1-5, with 8 bases identical to TRBD1. TRBV5-3 is identified as an open reading frame with a role that is uncertain. Trimming removed 3 bases from V and 6 bases from J; junction bases left unmatched: 8. CDR3 length equals 15 residues.

This CDR3 reads CASSDIRGGDYGYTF. Here the CDR3 DNA reads TGTGCCAGCAGTGACATTAGGGGGGGCGACTATGGCTACACCTTC. V usage is TRBV25-1 and J usage is TRBJ1-2, with a weak D call TRBD1 (6 bases). Germline-derived CDR1 and CDR2 are MGHDK and SYGVNS. Trimming removed 3 bases from V and 3 bases from J, with 14 bases in between. CDR3 length: 15 amino acids.

The CDR3 loop is CASSFDRGRTDTQYF. Written as DNA, the CDR3 is TGTGCCAGCAGCTTCGACAGGGGACGCACAGATACGCAGTATTTT. The chain uses TRBV11-3 and TRBJ2-3; 8 bases line up with TRBD1. CDR1 is SGHNT, CDR2 YENEEA, per germline. With 3 bases clipped from V and 1 base from J, the junction kept 3 bases outside the gene matches. The CDR3 has 15 amino acids. The full variable domain, rest sourced from reference TRBV11-3 and TRBJ2-3, is EAGVVQSPRYKIIEKKQPVAFWCNPISGHNTLYWYLQNLGQGPELLIRYENEEAVDDSQLPKDRFSAERLKGVDSTLKIQPAELGDSAVYLCASSFDRGRTDTQYFGPGTRLTVL.

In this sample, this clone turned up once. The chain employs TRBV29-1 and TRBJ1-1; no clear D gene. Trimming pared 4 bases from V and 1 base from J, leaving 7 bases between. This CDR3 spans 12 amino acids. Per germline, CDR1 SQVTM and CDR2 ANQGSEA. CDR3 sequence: CSVGRQNTEAFF. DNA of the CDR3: TGCAGCGTTGGTAGACAGAACACTGAAGCTTTCTTT.

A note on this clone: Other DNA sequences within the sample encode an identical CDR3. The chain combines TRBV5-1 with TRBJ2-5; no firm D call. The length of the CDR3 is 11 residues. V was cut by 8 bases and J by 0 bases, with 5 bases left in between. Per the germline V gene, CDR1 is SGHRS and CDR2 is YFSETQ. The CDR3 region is CASSYQETQYF. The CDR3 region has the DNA TGCGCCAGTTCGTACCAAGAGACCCAGTACTTC.

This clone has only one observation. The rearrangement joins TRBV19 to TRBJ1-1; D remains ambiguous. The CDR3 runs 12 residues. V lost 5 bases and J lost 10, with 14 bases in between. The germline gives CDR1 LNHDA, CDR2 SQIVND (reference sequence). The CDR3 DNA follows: TGTGCCAGTAGTTTCCCGCCCGGCGTAGCTTTCTTT. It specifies CASSFPPGVAFF.

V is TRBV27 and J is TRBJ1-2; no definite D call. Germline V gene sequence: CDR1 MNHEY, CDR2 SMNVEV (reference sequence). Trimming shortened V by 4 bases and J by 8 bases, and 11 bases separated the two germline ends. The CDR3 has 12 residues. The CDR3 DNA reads TGTGCCAGCAGTTCAAGGGTGGGCGGCTACACCTTC. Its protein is CASSSRVGGYTF.

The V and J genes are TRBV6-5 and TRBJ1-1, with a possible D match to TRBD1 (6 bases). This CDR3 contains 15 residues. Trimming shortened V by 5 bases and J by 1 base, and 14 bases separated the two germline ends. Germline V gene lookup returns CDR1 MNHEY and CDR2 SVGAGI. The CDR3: CASSPRTATNTEAFF. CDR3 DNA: TGTGCCAGCAGTCCCCGGACAGCGACGAACACTGAAGCTTTCTTT.

The CDR3 DNA reads TGTGCCAGCAGCCCTAGCGGGGCCGGCACAGATACGCAGTATTTT. Residues: CASSPSGAGTDTQYF. The chain employs TRBV7-3 and TRBJ2-3; 9 positions match TRBD2. Looked up from germline, CDR1 is SGHTA and CDR2 is FQGTGA. With V trimmed by 5 bases and J by 1 base, 4 bases remained unmatched. The CDR3 totals 15 residues.